One sample yielded the 25 T cell receptor beta chains listed below, sequenced in a study of low-dose radiotherapy and immunotherapy resistance in tumors. cDNA synthesis used a TRAV/TRBV-specific primer set for both chains. TCR amplification ran roughly 21 PCR cycles using constant-region and V-primer adapter primers. TCRdb re-analysed the reads in MiXCR, keeping a single row per CDR3 protein. The table includes tens of thousands of distinct CDR3 sequences, less than 25% detected once. Time point meaning: after trial treatment. As to treatment: LDRT plus nivolumab, ipilimumab, low-dose cyclophosphamide and aspirin (RACIN trial). The sample consisted of PBMCs, taken after low-dose radiotherapy plus immunotherapy. The origin of the receptors is a female donor with ovarian cancer.

In DNA form, the CDR3 reads TGCGCCAGCAGCCAGACCCTTAGCGGGAGATCCTACGAGCAGTACTTC. Amino acids: CASSQTLSGRSYEQYF. V and J are TRBV4-3 and TRBJ2-7; 9 bases are a match to TRBD2. The CDR3 covers 16 residues. CDR1 is LGHNA and CDR2 is YSLEER in the germline V gene. Germline trimming cut 3 bases from V and 1 base from J; bases unmatched to any gene: 7.

The J gene is TRBJ2-5, the V gene TRBV5-1, with TRBD2 as a possible D gene (6 bases). Between the trimmed V and J ends, which lost 4 bases and 4 bases, there was a span of 17 bases. Germline V gives CDR1 SGHRS, CDR2 YFSETQ. The CDR3 extends over 15 amino acids. The CDR3 region is CASSPAGRAGETQYF. The DNA for the CDR3 is TGCGCCAGCAGCCCGGCGGGGCGGGCCGGAGAGACCCAGTACTTC.

This clonotype was picked up a small number of times. The chain employs TRBV5-4 and TRBJ2-2; D is tentatively TRBD1 or TRBD2 (5 bases each). The CDR3 is 14 amino acids. V gave up 3 bases and J gave up 6 bases, with 12 bases separating them. Looked up from germline, CDR1 is SGHNT and CDR2 is YYREEE (reference sequence). The CDR3 DNA reads TGTGCCAGCAGCTCCCCGGGGCTCCCCGGGGAGCTGTTTTTT. This translates into CASSSPGLPGELFF.

This clonotype was recorded many times. This chain links TRBV19 with TRBJ2-3; TRBD2 might be the D (6 bases). Between the trimmed V and J ends, which lost 4 bases and 4 bases, there was a span of 15 bases. The CDR3 consists of 15 residues. Germline CDR1 LNHDA, CDR2 SQIVND (reference sequence). CDR3 protein: CASSKGAGTADTQYF. The CDR3 DNA reads as TGTGCCAGTAGTAAAGGTGCGGGGACGGCAGATACGCAGTATTTT.

This clonotype appeared many times. This chain connects TRBV19 to TRBJ1-5, with 7 bases aligning to TRBD1. The CDR3 is 15 residues long. CDR1 is LNHDA, CDR2 SQIVND, per germline (reference sequence). The ends lost 5 bases at V and 2 bases at J; junction bases unmatched: 6. The CDR3 loop is CASSLRQGGNQPQHF. CDR3 bases: TGTGCCAGTAGTCTGCGACAGGGCGGCAATCAGCCCCAGCATTTT. The full variable domain, completed using reference TRBV19 and TRBJ1-5, is DGGITQSPKYLFRKEGQNVTLSCEQNLNHDAMYWYRQDPGQGLRLIYYSQIVNDFQKGDIAEGYSVSREKKESFPLTVTSAQKNPTAFYLCASSLRQGGNQPQHFGDGTRLSIL.

This clonotype was counted at least ten times. This sequence joins TRBV20-1 and TRBJ2-7; 7 bases match TRBD2. Trimming at V came to 5 bases and at J to 1 base, leaving 8 bases not matched to a gene. From germline, CDR1 is DFQATT and CDR2 SNEGSKA (reference sequence). CDR3 length: 14 amino acids. The CDR3: CSAEEAGTSYEQYF. DNA for the CDR3: TGCAGTGCTGAGGAAGCGGGGACGTCCTACGAGCAGTACTTC.

This clonotype was detected many times. V usage is TRBV18 and J usage is TRBJ2-4; 12 nucleotides align to TRBD1. The CDR3 consists of 16 residues. V was pared by 6 bases and J by 1 base, with 4 bases of the junction left unmatched. Germline CDR1 KGHSH, CDR2 LQKENI. CDR3 amino acids: CASSPGQGAAKNIQYF. Written as DNA, the CDR3 is TGTGCCAGCTCCCCGGGACAGGGGGCCGCCAAAAACATTCAGTACTTC.

The chain has TRBV9 and TRBJ1-6; possibly TRBD1 for D (5 bases). The CDR3 is 15 residues long. Germline lookup yields CDR1 SGDLS and CDR2 YYNGEE. Trimming cost V 3 bases and J 7 bases, with 14 bases left between them. CDR3 sequence: CASSASGAENSPLHF. CDR3 in DNA: TGTGCCAGCAGCGCCTCCGGGGCAGAGAATTCACCCCTCCACTTT.

This clonotype was seen ten or more times. J is TRBJ2-7 and V is TRBV20-1; the match to TRBD2 covers 8 bases. The length of the CDR3 is 14 residues. Germline V gene sequence: CDR1 DFQATT, CDR2 SNEGSKA (reference sequence). Germline trimming cut 4 bases from V and 8 bases from J; bases unmatched to any gene: 13. CDR3 protein: CSAIDAGGSFKQYF. The DNA of the CDR3 is TGCAGTGCTATCGACGCGGGGGGCTCTTTCAAGCAGTACTTC.

This clonotype was seen at least ten times. The genes are TRBV30 and TRBJ2-1; D gene uncertain. Germline CDR1 and CDR2: GTSNPN and SVGIG (reference sequence). Trimming left V 2 bases short and J 7 bases short, with 6 bases between. The length of the CDR3 is 11 residues. The CDR3 is CAWSQRNEQFF. The CDR3 DNA follows: TGTGCCTGGAGTCAAAGGAATGAGCAGTTCTTC.

In this sample, this clonotype turned up many times. The V call is TRBV24-1, the J call TRBJ2-7; a possible D gene is TRBD1 (6 bases). CDR1 is KGHDR and CDR2 is SFDVKD in the germline V gene. The germline V and J ends were trimmed by 9 bases and 2 bases, with 13 bases remaining between them. The CDR3 is 13 residues long. CDR3 protein: CATSRGPTYEQYF. The CDR3 DNA follows: TGTGCCACCTCCAGGGGACCTACCTACGAGCAGTACTTC.

This clonotype has at least ten counts. The rearrangement uses TRBV5-6 and TRBJ2-3; D possibly corresponds to TRBD2 (5 bases). The CDR3 has 13 residues. CDR1 and CDR2 from the germline V gene are SGHDT and YYEEEE. V was clipped by 2 bases and J by 2 bases, with 6 bases between them. The CDR3 here is CASSFGNTDTQYF. The CDR3 coding sequence is TGTGCCAGCAGCTTCGGGAACACAGATACGCAGTATTTT.

This clonotype appeared many times. V usage is TRBV6-4 and J usage is TRBJ2-2; D gene ambiguous. CDR1 and CDR2 from the germline V gene are MRHNA and SNTAGT. This CDR3 comprises 14 residues. V was clipped by 8 bases and J by 3 bases, with 13 bases between them. The chain's CDR3 is CASAPGPDTGELFF. As DNA, the CDR3 is TGTGCCAGCGCCCCGGGCCCCGACACCGGGGAGCTGTTTTTT.

In this sample, this clonotype turned up many times. V is TRBV5-1 and J is TRBJ2-5; D unclear. V was shortened by 1 base and J by 1 base, with 8 bases between the two germline ends. This CDR3 is 14 amino acids long. Germline CDR1 is SGHRS and CDR2 is YFSETQ. CDR3: CASSLFAAQETQYF. CDR3 in DNA: TGCGCCAGCAGCTTGTTCGCGGCCCAAGAGACCCAGTACTTC.

This clonotype was picked up many times. The chain joins TRBV4-3 to TRBJ2-1; 13 positions agree with TRBD2. The V gene's germline CDR1 is LGHNA and CDR2 YSLEER. The CDR3 is made up of 17 amino acids. Losses at the gene ends were 1 base for V and 7 bases for J; bases not matched to a gene: 7. CDR3 bases: TGCGCCAGCAGCCAAGGCGGACTAGCGGGAGTAAGGAATGAGCAGTTCTTC. This encodes CASSQGGLAGVRNEQFF.

This clonotype was seen ten or more times. The gene calls are TRBV29-1 and TRBJ2-3; D is uncertain. The V and J ends lost 4 bases and 2 bases respectively, with 7 bases between them. This CDR3 contains 12 residues. The germline gives CDR1 SQVTM, CDR2 ANQGSEA. CDR3 amino acids: CSVATHTDTQYF. CDR3 in DNA: TGCAGCGTTGCAACACACACAGATACGCAGTATTTT.

This clonotype was picked up many times. The CDR3 reads CSVEGQGVETQYF. CDR3 sequence (DNA): TGCAGCGTTGAAGGACAGGGGGTAGAGACCCAGTACTTC. The gene calls are TRBV29-1 and TRBJ2-5; 9 bases align to TRBD1. This CDR3 spans 13 amino acids. The V gene's germline CDR1 is SQVTM and CDR2 ANQGSEA. With 1 base clipped from V and 4 bases from J, the junction kept 1 base outside the gene matches.

At least ten counts were recorded for this clonotype. The chain has TRBV20-1 and TRBJ1-6; D unresolved. V lost 4 bases to trimming and J lost 0 bases, with 10 bases between them. The CDR3 length is 15 residues. CDR1 and CDR2 from the germline V gene are DFQATT and SNEGSKA (reference sequence). CDR3 coding DNA: TGCAGTGCTATCTCCTCGAGCTCCTATAATTCACCCCTCCACTTT. Encoded protein: CSAISSSSYNSPLHF.

This clonotype was seen once. It is likely a read error: a sequence one base away is far more abundant. The rearrangement uses TRBV5-3 and TRBJ1-1; perhaps TRBD1 as D (6 bases). TRBV5-3 is an open reading frame whose function is uncertain. CDR3 length: 16 residues. Trimming shortened V by 4 bases and J by 5 bases, and 21 bases separated the two germline ends. The CDR3 region has the DNA TGTGCCAGAAGCCCCCAGGGATTGATGAGGGGGACTGAAGCTTTCTTT. This codes for CARSPQGLMRGTEAFF.

The chain carries TRBV20-1 and TRBJ1-5; no clear D gene. CDR1 and CDR2 (germline): DFQATT, SNEGSKA (reference sequence). The CDR3 length is 14 residues. The V end lost 5 bases, the J end lost 2 bases, and 13 bases lay between the germline ends. In DNA, the CDR3 is TGCAGTGCTCTACTCGCCGGGGGCAATCAGCCCCAGCATTTT. It encodes CSALLAGGNQPQHF.

In its sample, this clonotype was seen many times. The J gene is TRBJ2-5, the V gene TRBV7-2; D is possibly TRBD1 (6 bases). Germline V gene sequence: CDR1 SGHTA, CDR2 FQGNSA. The CDR3 consists of 16 residues. With 0 bases removed from V and 1 base from J, the gap between germline ends came to 12 bases. CDR3 region: CASSLALGAFQETQYF. Here the CDR3 DNA reads TGTGCCAGCAGCTTAGCGTTGGGGGCGTTCCAAGAGACCCAGTACTTC.

This clonotype has at least ten counts. The V gene is TRBV6-1, the J gene TRBJ2-5; D is undetermined. CDR3 length equals 16 residues. Germline V CDR1 and CDR2: MNHNS, SASEGT. V was trimmed by 2 bases and J by 2 bases, leaving 15 bases between them. The CDR3 region has the DNA TGTGCCAGCAGTGAACTGTTTTCGGCAGTACAAGAGACCCAGTACTTC. The encoded protein is CASSELFSAVQETQYF.

This sequence joins TRBV27 and TRBJ2-1; no clear D gene. Germline CDR1 MNHEY, CDR2 SMNVEV (reference sequence). V lost 3 bases and J lost 10, with 10 bases in between. The CDR3 is 12 residues long. The CDR3 nucleotides are TGTGCCAGCAGTTTCCCCAGGCAAGAGCAGTTCTTC. The encoded protein is CASSFPRQEQFF.

This clonotype has at least ten counts. The genes are TRBV29-1 and TRBJ1-2; maybe TRBD1 (6 bases). This CDR3 is built from 11 residues. Germline V lookup: CDR1 SQVTM, CDR2 ANQGSEA. V lost 7 bases and J 7 bases, leaving 13 bases between the germline ends. The CDR3 reads CSAGAGAGYTF. CDR3 sequence (DNA): TGCAGCGCAGGGGCGGGGGCTGGCTACACCTTC.

This clonotype was picked up many times. V usage is TRBV30 and J usage is TRBJ2-1; unclear D gene. The CDR3 loop spans 16 amino acids. Deletions cut 5 bases from V and 5 bases from J, with 22 bases between. Germline V lookup: CDR1 GTSNPN, CDR2 SVGIG (reference sequence). CDR3 DNA: TGTGCCTGGGGGGAAACGGCCTGGGGAAGAAACAATGAGCAGTTCTTC. It codes for CAWGETAWGRNNEQFF. The full variable domain, rest sourced from reference TRBV30 and TRBJ2-1, is SQTIHQWPATLVQPVGSPLSLECTVEGTSNPNLYWYRQAAGRGLQLLFYSVGIGQISSEVPQNLSASRPQDRQFILSSKKLLLSDSGFYLCAWGETAWGRNNEQFFGPGTRLTVL.